Sequencing of this T cell receptor beta chain was carried out in a study of T cell changes during pregnancy in multiple sclerosis. J gave up 6 bases and V 4 bases, and 9 bases lay outside the gene matches. Germline V gene sequence: CDR1 SGHAT, CDR2 FQNNGV. This CDR3 is 15 amino acids long. The table came from immunoSEQ multiplex PCR; TCRdb's copy has only in-frame clones and leaves some out. The sample comprises about 98,000 clones, roughly nine tenths of which are singletons, and roughly 2.1% rests with the top ten. The rearrangement uses TRBV11-2 and TRBJ1-2, with TRBD1 matching 9 bases. The material was peripheral blood, obtained after pregnancy. This clonotype originated in a female donor in good health, enrolled as a control in a pregnancy study. CDR3 loop: CASSSPQGATHGYTF. CDR3 nucleotide sequence: TGTGCCAGCAGCTCCCCACAGGGGGCGACGCATGGCTACACCTTC.